Listed below are T cell receptor beta chains from one sample, sequenced in a study of cytomegalovirus exposure and HLA in healthy donors. Data came from immunoSEQ multiplex PCR; TCRdb stores just in-frame clones and leaves some out. The data show roughly 130,000 clones, around 67% seen once. The sequenced sample consisted of PBMCs. Source of these receptors: a middle-aged woman in good health and CMV-seropositive. Both conserved end residues are trimmed from each CDR3.

>TRBJ1-2|TRBV30
ALAGTGGGYT
>TRBJ1-2|TRBV28
ASSFPGGNYGYT
>TRBJ2-3|TRBV7-2
ASSLGAGGLSDTQY
>TRBJ2-3|TRBV18
ASGRLATDTQY
>TRBJ2-5|TRBV5-1
ASSLGGGGQETQY
>TRBJ2-6|TRBV7-7
ASSPGHFGANVLT
>TRBJ2-5|TRBV7-2
ASSWGPSGGYQETQY
>TRBJ2-1|TRBV9
ASSVGGPDNEQF
>TRBJ1-5|TRBV5-6
ASSLYFNQPQH
>TRBJ2-3|TRBV29-1
SVPLIAGLTDTQY
>TRBJ2-3|TRBV15
ATSRPTSGRAEDTQY
>TRBJ2-5|TRBV18
ASSPQQGPQGTQY
>TRBJ2-3|TRBV28
ASSVSLAVADTQY
>TRBJ1-2|TRBV30
AWSGQGRRDT
>TRBJ1-4|TRBV28
ASSSRTGMGEKLF
>TRBJ2-1|TRBV28
ASSLTAFNEQF
>.|TRBV11-3
ASSPGTGKIHEQY
>TRBJ1-2|TRBV15
ATSRDRGAYGYT